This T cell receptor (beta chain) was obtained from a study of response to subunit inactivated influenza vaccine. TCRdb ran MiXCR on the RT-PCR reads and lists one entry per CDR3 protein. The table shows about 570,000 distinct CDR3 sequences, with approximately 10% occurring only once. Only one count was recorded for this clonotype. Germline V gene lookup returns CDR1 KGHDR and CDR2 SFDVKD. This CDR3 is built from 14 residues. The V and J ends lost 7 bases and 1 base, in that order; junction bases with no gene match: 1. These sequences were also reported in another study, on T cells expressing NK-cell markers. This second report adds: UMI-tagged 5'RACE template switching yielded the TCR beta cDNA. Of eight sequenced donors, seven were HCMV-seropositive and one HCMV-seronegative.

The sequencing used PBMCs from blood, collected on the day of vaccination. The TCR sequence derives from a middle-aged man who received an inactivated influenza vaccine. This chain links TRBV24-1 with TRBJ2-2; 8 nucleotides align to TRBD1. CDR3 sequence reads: CATRGTGNTGELFF. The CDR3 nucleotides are TGTGCCACCAGGGGGACAGGGAACACCGGGGAGCTGTTTTTT.